This T cell receptor (beta chain) was retrieved from a study of blood T cell repertoires in COVID-19. In germline, CDR1 is MNHEY, CDR2 SVGAGI. The V gene end was trimmed by 7 bases and the J gene end by 8 bases; junction bases not matched to a gene: 8. This CDR3 spans 13 amino acids. Authors' methods: Amplification of reference gene primers was used by the study to estimate nucleated cell counts. The repertoire was sequenced with immunoSEQ multiplex PCR; TCRdb's copy has only in-frame clones and lacks some. Clone size and the V and J calls come from that table; the DNA yielded D and trimming. The sample lists 110,000 to 150,000 clones; more than 70% were seen once.

The receptor was isolated from a man in his forties with acute COVID-19. The material sequenced was PBMCs or T cells enriched from blood (not recorded which). The chain employs TRBV6-5 and TRBJ1-5; 7 nucleotides line up with TRBD1. In DNA, the CDR3 is TGTGCCAGCATGAGGGGGCTGGACGAGCCCCAGCATTTT. As protein: CASMRGLDEPQHF.